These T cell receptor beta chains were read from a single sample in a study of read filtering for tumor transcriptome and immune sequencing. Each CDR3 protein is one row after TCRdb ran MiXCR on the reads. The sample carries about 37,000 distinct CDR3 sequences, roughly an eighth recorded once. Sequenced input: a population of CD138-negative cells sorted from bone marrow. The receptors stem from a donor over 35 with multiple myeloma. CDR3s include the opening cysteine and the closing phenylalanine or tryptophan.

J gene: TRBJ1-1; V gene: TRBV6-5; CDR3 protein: CASSQTASGGTEAFF
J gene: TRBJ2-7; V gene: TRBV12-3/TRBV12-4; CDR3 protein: CASSSSRDRGVYEAYEQYF
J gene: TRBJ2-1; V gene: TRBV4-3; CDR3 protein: CASSQPTSGRPNEQFF
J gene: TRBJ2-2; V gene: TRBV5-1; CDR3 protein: CASSLQNTGELFF
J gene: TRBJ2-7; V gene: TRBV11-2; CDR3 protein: CASSSPERYDEQYF
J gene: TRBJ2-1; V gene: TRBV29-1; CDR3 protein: CSVGGGRASTVF
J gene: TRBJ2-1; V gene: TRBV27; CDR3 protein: CASSLTGNEQFF
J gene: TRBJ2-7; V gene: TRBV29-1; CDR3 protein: CSVHSGSDEQYF
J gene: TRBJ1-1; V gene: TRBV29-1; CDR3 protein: CSASADEAFF
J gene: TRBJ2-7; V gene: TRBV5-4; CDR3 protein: CASSRRRDRDAYEQYF
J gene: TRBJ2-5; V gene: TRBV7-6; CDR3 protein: CASSLGVAGGQTQYF
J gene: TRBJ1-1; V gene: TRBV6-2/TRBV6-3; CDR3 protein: CASSYLGDEAFF
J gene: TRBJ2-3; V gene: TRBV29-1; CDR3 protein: CSVVRGWTDTQYF
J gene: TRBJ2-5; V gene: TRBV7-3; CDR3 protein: CASSLMALAGETQYF
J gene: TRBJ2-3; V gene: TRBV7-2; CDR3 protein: CASSLGIGGGADTQYF
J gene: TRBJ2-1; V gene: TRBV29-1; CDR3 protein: CSGTVGSGRTYNEQFF
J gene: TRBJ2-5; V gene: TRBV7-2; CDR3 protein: CASSLEGRGPSETQYF
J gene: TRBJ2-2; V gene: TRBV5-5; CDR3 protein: CASSGTSGTGELFF
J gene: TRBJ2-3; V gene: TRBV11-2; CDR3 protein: CASSPGRGHLGADTQYF
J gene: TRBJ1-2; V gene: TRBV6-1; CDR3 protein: CASSWGSGYGYTF
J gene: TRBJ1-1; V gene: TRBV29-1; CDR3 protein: CSVVRYESSEAFF
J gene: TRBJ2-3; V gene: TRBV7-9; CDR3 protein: CATPKGDTQYF
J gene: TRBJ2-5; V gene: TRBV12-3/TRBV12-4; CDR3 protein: CASSRWETQYF
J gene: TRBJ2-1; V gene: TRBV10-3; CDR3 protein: CAIERATGGEGFNEQFF
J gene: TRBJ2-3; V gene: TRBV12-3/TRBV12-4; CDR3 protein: CASSLGDPPTQYF
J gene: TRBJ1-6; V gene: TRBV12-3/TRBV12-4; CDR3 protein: CASSRRTGAKNSPLHF
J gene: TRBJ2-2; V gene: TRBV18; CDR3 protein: CASSPQTGTGFSGELFF